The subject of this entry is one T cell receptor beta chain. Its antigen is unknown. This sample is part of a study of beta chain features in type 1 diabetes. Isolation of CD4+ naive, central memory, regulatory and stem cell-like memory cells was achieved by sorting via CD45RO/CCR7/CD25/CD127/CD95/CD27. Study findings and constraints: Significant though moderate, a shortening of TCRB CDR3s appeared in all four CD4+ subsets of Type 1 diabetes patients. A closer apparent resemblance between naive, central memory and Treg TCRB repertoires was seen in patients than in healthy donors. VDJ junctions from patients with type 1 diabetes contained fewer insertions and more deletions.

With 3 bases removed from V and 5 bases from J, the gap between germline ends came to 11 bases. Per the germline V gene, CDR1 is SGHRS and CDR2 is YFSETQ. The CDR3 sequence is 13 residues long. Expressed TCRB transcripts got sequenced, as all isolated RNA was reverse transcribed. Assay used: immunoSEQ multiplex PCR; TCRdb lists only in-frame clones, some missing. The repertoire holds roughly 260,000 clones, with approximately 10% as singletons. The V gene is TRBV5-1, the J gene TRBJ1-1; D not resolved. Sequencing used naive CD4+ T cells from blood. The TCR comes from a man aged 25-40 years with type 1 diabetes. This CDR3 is CASSSDGRTEAFF. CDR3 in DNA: TGCGCCAGCAGCTCGGATGGGAGAACTGAAGCTTTCTTT. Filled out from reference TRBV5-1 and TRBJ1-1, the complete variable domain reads KAGVTQTPRYLIKTRGQQVTLSCSPISGHRSVSWYQQTPGQGLQFLFEYFSETQRNKGNFPGRFSGRQFSNSRSEMNVSTLELGDSALYLCASSSDGRTEAFFGQGTRLTVV.